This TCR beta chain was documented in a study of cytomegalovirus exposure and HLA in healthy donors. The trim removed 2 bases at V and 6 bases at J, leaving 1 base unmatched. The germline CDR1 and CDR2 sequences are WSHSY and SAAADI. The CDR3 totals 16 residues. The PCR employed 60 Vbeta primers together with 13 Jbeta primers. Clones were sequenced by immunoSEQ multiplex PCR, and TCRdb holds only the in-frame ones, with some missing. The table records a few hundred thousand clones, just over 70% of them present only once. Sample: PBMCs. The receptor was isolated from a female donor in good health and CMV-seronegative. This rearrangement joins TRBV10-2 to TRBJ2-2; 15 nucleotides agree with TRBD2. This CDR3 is CASSEGLAGGPGELFF. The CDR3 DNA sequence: TGCGCCAGCAGTGAGGGACTAGCGGGAGGGCCCGGGGAGCTGTTTTTT.